This passage covers 13 T cell receptor beta chains from one sample sequenced in a study of Tregs in tolerant kidney transplant recipients. Produced via immunoSEQ multiplex PCR; TCRdb's table is partial and in-frame only. The table includes tens of thousands of clones, more than 85% detected once. The source was CD4+ T cells from blood, collected before the transplant. These receptors originate from a human donor who received a combined kidney and bone marrow transplant.

The count of this clone is one. This chain joins TRBV2 and TRBJ2-5, with 11 nucleotides matching TRBD2. Per germline, CDR1 SNHLY and CDR2 FYNNEI. V shed 9 bases, J shed 2 bases, and the junction held 5 bases outside the gene matches. CDR3 length: 14 residues. CDR3 protein: CARSSGGGQETQYF. In DNA, the CDR3 is TGTGCCAGAAGTAGCGGGGGGGGACAAGAGACCCAGTACTTC.

The chain couples TRBV5-1 to TRBJ1-1; D is undetermined. The CDR3 totals 17 residues. The V and J ends lost 1 base and 2 bases respectively, with 18 bases between them. From germline, CDR1 is SGHRS and CDR2 YFSETQ. CDR3 nucleotide sequence: TGCGCCAGCAGCTTGTTAGTCGCCTCCGTAAGTAACACTGAAGCTTTCTTT. Amino acids: CASSLLVASVSNTEAFF.

This chain uses TRBV7-2 with TRBJ1-5; D call uncertain. V was trimmed by 2 bases and J by 4 bases, leaving 12 bases between them. The CDR3 has 15 amino acids. Germline values: CDR1 SGHTA, CDR2 FQGNSA. This chain's CDR3 is CASSLWAPPNQPQHF. CDR3 nucleotide sequence: TGTGCCAGCAGCTTATGGGCACCACCGAATCAGCCCCAGCATTTT.

In the case of this clone: The junction differs from germline at one of its ends, possibly a read error. Other DNA sequences in the same sample also yield this CDR3. The V call is TRBV2, the J call TRBJ1-6; maybe TRBD1 (5 bases). Germline values: CDR1 SNHLY, CDR2 FYNNEI. The CDR3 sequence is 14 residues long. Here the CDR3 reads CASRLSDSNSPLHF. DNA for the CDR3: TGTGCCAGCAGGCTCAGTGACAGTAATTCCCCCCTCCACTTT.

The gene calls are TRBV5-1 and TRBJ1-4, with TRBD1 identical over 7 bases. V gave up 0 bases and J gave up 0 bases; unmatched junction bases: 2. This CDR3 has 16 amino acids. Germline CDR1 is SGHRS and CDR2 is YFSETQ. The CDR3 nucleotides are TGCGCCAGCAGCTTGGGACAGGGAGCAACTAATGAAAAACTGTTTTTT. Its translation is CASSLGQGATNEKLFF.

The chain's CDR3 is CASGGLETGTNEQFF. For the CDR3, the DNA is TGTGCCAGCGGGGGCTTGGAGACAGGGACGAATGAGCAGTTCTTC. This rearrangement joins TRBV7-2 to TRBJ2-1, with 7 bases lining up with TRBD1. This CDR3 has 15 amino acids. V shed 8 bases, J shed 7 bases, and the junction held 14 bases outside the gene matches. Germline V gives CDR1 SGHTA, CDR2 FQGNSA.

The rearrangement joins TRBV6-5 to TRBJ2-7; D possibly corresponds to TRBD2 (6 bases). CDR3 length: 15 residues. Germline CDR1 is MNHEY and CDR2 is SVGAGI. Deletions cut 2 bases from V and 3 bases from J, with 14 bases between. DNA of the CDR3: TGTGCCAGCAGTTACCTTCCCGACGGGAGCTACGAGCAGTACTTC. This encodes CASSYLPDGSYEQYF.

The V gene is TRBV7-9, the J gene TRBJ1-2; TRBD1 is a possible D gene (5 bases). CDR1 and CDR2 from the germline V gene are SEHNR and FQNEAQ (reference sequence). The CDR3 contains 14 residues. The ends were cut back, 4 bases at V and 4 bases at J, with 13 bases in the middle. CDR3: CASSSAGGSYGYTF. The CDR3 nucleotides are TGTGCCAGCAGCTCCGCGGGGGGGAGCTATGGCTACACCTTC.

The J gene is TRBJ1-1, the V gene TRBV14; 10 bases fit TRBD1. From germline, CDR1 is SGHDN and CDR2 FVKESK. J gave up 2 bases and V 2 bases, and 8 bases lay outside the gene matches. The CDR3 loop spans 17 amino acids. CDR3 sequence reads: CASSQRQGAGKNTEAFF. The CDR3 region has the DNA TGTGCCAGCAGCCAAAGACAGGGGGCAGGAAAAAACACTGAAGCTTTCTTT.

This chain uses TRBV7-9 with TRBJ2-1; 7 bases align to TRBD2. The V gene end was trimmed by 8 bases and the J gene end by 7 bases; junction bases not matched to a gene: 8. This CDR3 is 13 amino acids long. Germline-derived CDR1 and CDR2 are SEHNR and FQNEAQ (reference sequence). CDR3 protein: CASLGEGRNEQFF. The CDR3 coding sequence is TGTGCCAGCTTGGGGGAGGGGAGGAATGAGCAGTTCTTC.

A few counts support this clone. J is TRBJ1-1 and V is TRBV7-2, with 9 bases aligning to TRBD1. Germline V gives CDR1 SGHTA, CDR2 FQGNSA. This CDR3 has 13 residues. The ends lost 3 bases at V and 4 bases at J; junction bases unmatched: 0. CDR3 loop: CASSLTGGTEAFF. In DNA, the CDR3 is TGTGCCAGCAGCTTGACAGGGGGCACTGAAGCTTTCTTT. The complete variable domain, with remaining parts taken from reference TRBV7-2 and TRBJ1-1, reads GAGVSQSPSNKVTEKGKDVELRCDPISGHTALYWYRQSLGQGLEFLIYFQGNSAPDKSGLPSDRFSAERTGGSVSTLTIQRTQQEDSAVYLCASSLTGGTEAFFGQGTRLTVV.

This sequence joins TRBV30 and TRBJ1-6, with a weak D call TRBD1 (5 bases). The V gene lost 2 bases and the J gene lost 5 bases, with 13 bases spanning the gap. CDR1 and CDR2 (germline): GTSNPN, SVGIG (reference sequence). CDR3 size: 15 residues. CDR3 residues: CAWSSLTENNSPLHF. CDR3 coding DNA: TGTGCCTGGAGTTCATTGACAGAGAATAATTCACCCCTCCACTTT.

The chain links TRBV18 to TRBJ2-1, with TRBD1 matching over 8 bases. CDR1 is KGHSH, CDR2 LQKENI, per germline. There are 15 residues in the CDR3. With V trimmed by 3 bases and J by 4 bases, 5 bases remained unmatched. In DNA, the CDR3 is TGTGCCAGCTCACCTTCGAGACAGGGGTACAATGAGCAGTTCTTC. Amino acid sequence: CASSPSRQGYNEQFF.